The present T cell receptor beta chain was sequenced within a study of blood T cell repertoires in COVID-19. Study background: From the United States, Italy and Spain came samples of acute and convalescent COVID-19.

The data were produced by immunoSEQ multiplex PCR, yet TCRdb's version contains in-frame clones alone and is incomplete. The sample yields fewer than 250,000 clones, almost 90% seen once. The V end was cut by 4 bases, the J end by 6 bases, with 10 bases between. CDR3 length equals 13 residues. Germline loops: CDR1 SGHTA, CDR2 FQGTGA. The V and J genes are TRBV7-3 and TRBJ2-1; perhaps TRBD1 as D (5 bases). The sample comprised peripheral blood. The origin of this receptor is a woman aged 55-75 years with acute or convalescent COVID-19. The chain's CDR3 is CASSSRQFNEQFF. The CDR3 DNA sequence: TGTGCCAGCAGCTCCAGACAGTTCAATGAGCAGTTCTTC.